Shown below are 10 T cell receptor beta chains from a single sample sequenced in a study of blood T cell repertoires in COVID-19. Data came from immunoSEQ multiplex PCR; TCRdb stores just in-frame clones and leaves some out. This sample has some 74,000 clones, with 80% found just once. The specimen was peripheral blood. The receptors here all came from a human donor in a cohort sampled during active COVID-19.

This clone was observed once. This chain uses TRBV27 with TRBJ1-6; D not certain. CDR1 is MNHEY and CDR2 is SMNVEV in the germline V gene (reference sequence). Trimming stripped 6 bases from V and 14 bases from J, with 14 bases between. The length of the CDR3 is 12 residues. The CDR3 here is CASSTPGFSLHF. Written as DNA, the CDR3 is TGTGCCAGCAGCACTCCCGGGTTTTCCCTCCACTTT.

V usage is TRBV7-9 and J usage is TRBJ2-1; D is unresolved. V gave up 3 bases and J gave up 4 bases, with 13 bases separating them. Germline V CDR1 and CDR2: SEHNR, FQNEAQ (reference sequence). The CDR3 covers 15 residues. The CDR3, as DNA: TGTGCCAGCAGCTTTGGGCAGAACAGATACAATGAGCAGTTCTTC. Amino acids: CASSFGQNRYNEQFF.

About this clone: A read error may produce the germline difference seen at one junction end. The rearrangement uses TRBV9 and TRBJ1-2, with 12 positions matching TRBD1. The CDR3 extends over 17 amino acids. From germline, CDR1 is SGDLS and CDR2 YYNGEE. The CDR3 DNA follows: TGTGTCAGCAGCATCGGGACAGGGGGCATGAGAGGGTATGGCTACACCTTC. As protein: CVSSIGTGGMRGYGYTF.

The genes are TRBV19 and TRBJ2-1; TRBD2 aligns across 7 bases. The CDR3 has 15 amino acids. V lost 7 bases to trimming and J lost 7 bases; unmatched junction nucleotides: 13. Germline values: CDR1 LNHDA, CDR2 SQIVND (reference sequence). CDR3 region: CASIQRDASGNEQFF. In DNA form, the CDR3 reads TGTGCCAGTATCCAGCGGGACGCCTCGGGGAATGAGCAGTTCTTC. Together with reference TRBV19 and TRBJ2-1, the CDR3 gives the full variable domain: DGGITQSPKYLFRKEGQNVTLSCEQNLNHDAMYWYRQDPGQGLRLIYYSQIVNDFQKGDIAEGYSVSREKKESFPLTVTSAQKNPTAFYLCASIQRDASGNEQFFGPGTRLTVL.

V is TRBV6-2 or TRBV6-3 and J is TRBJ1-5, with TRBD1 identical over 7 bases. After removal of 2 bases from V and 0 bases from J, the junction contained 4 bases not matched to a gene. From germline, CDR1 is MNHEY and CDR2 SVGEGT. This CDR3 is built from 16 residues. This chain's CDR3 is CASSYRGLYSNQPQHF. The CDR3 region has the DNA TGTGCCAGCAGTTACAGGGGGCTTTATAGCAATCAGCCCCAGCATTTT.

The chain recombines TRBV20-1 with TRBJ1-2, with no clear D. Germline V lookup: CDR1 DFQATT, CDR2 SNEGSKA (reference sequence). Trimming removed 6 bases at V and 2 bases at J, with 7 bases between. The CDR3 loop spans 11 amino acids. DNA for the CDR3: TGCAGTGCGCCAGGCAACTATGGCTACACCTTC. Translation gives CSAPGNYGYTF.

The chain employs TRBV19 and TRBJ1-2; D is undetermined. V was clipped by 4 bases and J by 5 bases, with 17 bases between them. This CDR3 region has 15 residues. CDR1 LNHDA and CDR2 SQIVND come from the germline V gene (reference sequence). CDR3 DNA: TGTGCCAGTAGTACGGCCGTGGAGAATTTATATGGCTACACCTTC. Its translation is CASSTAVENLYGYTF.

This clone was detected only once. The chain is built from TRBV6-5 and TRBJ2-7; 10 bases fit TRBD1. The CDR3 loop spans 15 amino acids. Looked up from germline, CDR1 is MNHEY and CDR2 is SVGAGI. Trimming took 4 bases from V and 2 from J; bases not matched to a gene: 5. CDR3 DNA: TGTGCCAGCAGTTCAGACAGGGGGCCCACCTACGAGCAGTACGTC. Translating gives CASSSDRGPTYEQYV.

The chain uses TRBV24-1 and TRBJ1-5; a weak D match, TRBD1 (5 bases). The V end lost 0 bases, the J end lost 6 bases, and 17 bases lay between the germline ends. The CDR3 contains 17 residues. Germline loops: CDR1 KGHDR, CDR2 SFDVKD. The CDR3 region has the DNA TGTGCCACCAGTGATTTGCAAACTCAGGGCTCGGGTCAGCCCCAGCATTTT. It specifies CATSDLQTQGSGQPQHF.

Comments on this clone: Other DNA sequences in the same sample also yield this CDR3. This chain joins TRBV6-5 and TRBJ1-4; a possible D gene is TRBD1 (6 bases). V lost 2 bases and J lost 3, with 10 bases in between. Germline-derived CDR1 and CDR2 are MNHEY and SVGAGI. CDR3 length equals 15 residues. The CDR3, as DNA: TGTGCCAGCAGTTACGGGGGGGCTGCTAATGAAAAACTGTTTTTT. As protein: CASSYGGAANEKLFF.